In this sample, the clone carrying this T cell receptor beta chain turned up a few times. The data stem from a study of blood T cell repertoires in COVID-19. Germline CDR1 reads SGHAT; CDR2 reads FQNNGV. The CDR3 has 13 amino acids. The V end was cut by 4 bases, the J end by 2 bases, with 8 bases between. Source study methods: Amplifying reference gene primers gave estimates of nucleated cell counts. Here immunoSEQ multiplex PCR was the method, and the copy in TCRdb shows in-frame clones only, minus some. The D gene and trimming were derived from the DNA, and the V and J assignments and clone size from that table. Counted here are about 140,000 clones, around 80% occurring once; the ten biggest clones make up approximately 3.5%.

This sequence joins TRBV11-2 and TRBJ1-2; no definite D call. This TCR derives from a man aged 55 to 70 with acute or convalescent COVID-19. Sequencing used peripheral blood. CDR3 amino acids: CASSSGQNYGYTF. The CDR3 DNA reads as TGTGCCAGCAGCTCTGGCCAGAACTATGGCTACACCTTC.